This T cell receptor beta chain originates from a study of technical replicates of blood from several donors (dated by TCRdb to the late 2010s). A note on this clone: No cognate antigen has been identified for it. No qualities accompany the bases; no much larger clone lies one base away.

Library creation used the immunoSEQ multiplex PCR assay. TCRdb provides this immuneACCESS table in a form limited to in-frame rearrangements. Some clones are lacking; in checked studies, under half of them reflect an unresolved V gene, and why the rest are absent is not known. The sample table holds some 75,000 clones, of which about 96% were seen once. The leading ten clones occupy about 0.3% of the sample. V has 1 base trimmed and J has 8 bases trimmed; junction bases matching no gene number 7. According to the germline V gene, CDR1 reads SGHRS and CDR2 reads YFSETQ. Taken from cysteine to phenylalanine, the CDR3 has 15 residues. Here the CDR3 DNA is all that survives: 45 bases in frame from base 1.

The source material was T cells isolated from PBMCs. This chain joins TRBV5-1 to TRBJ2-1; the central 9 bases match TRBD2. This TCR derives from a human donor in good health. The DNA sequence is given as TGCGCCAGCAGCTTGAATAGCGGGAGTATCGATGAGCAGTTCTTC. This gives the protein CASSLNSGSIDEQFF.